The next 32 T cell receptor beta chains were all read from a single sample in a study of blood T cell repertoires in COVID-19. The table came from immunoSEQ multiplex PCR; TCRdb's copy has only in-frame clones and leaves some out. The table includes 300,000 or so clones, approximately 90% detected once. Sequenced input: peripheral blood. The receptor set was obtained from a woman aged 40 to 50 with acute or convalescent COVID-19.

The rearrangement links TRBV6-2 or TRBV6-3 to TRBJ1-2; D is undetermined. V lost 0 bases and J 5 bases, leaving 16 bases between the germline ends. CDR1 MNHEY and CDR2 SVGEGT come from the germline V gene. CDR3 length: 16 amino acids. The CDR3 spells CASSYSFGTGGYGYTF. The CDR3 nucleotides read TGTGCCAGCAGTTACTCGTTCGGAACCGGCGGATATGGCTACACCTTC.

The chain combines TRBV9 with TRBJ2-4, with a tentative D call TRBD2 (7 bases). Per the germline V gene, CDR1 is SGDLS and CDR2 is YYNGEE. This CDR3 comprises 16 residues. Trimming took 4 bases from V and 8 from J, leaving 22 bases between them. The CDR3 DNA follows: TGTGCCAGCAGCCCCCCCGGGGGCGGGGGTGTGGACATTCAGTACTTC. Protein sequence: CASSPPGGGGVDIQYF.

V is TRBV5-4 and J is TRBJ1-5; TRBD1 is a possible D gene (6 bases). This CDR3 has 13 amino acids. Trimming pared 5 bases from V and 3 bases from J, leaving 9 bases between. The germline V gene encodes CDR1 SGHNT and CDR2 YYREEE (reference sequence). CDR3: CASSTGINQPQHF. CDR3 bases: TGTGCCAGCAGTACAGGGATCAATCAGCCCCAGCATTTT.

As for this clone: The sample contains more than one DNA sequence encoding this CDR3. The V call is TRBV5-1, the J call TRBJ1-2; TRBD1 agrees at 7 bases. Germline V CDR1 and CDR2: SGHRS, YFSETQ. CDR3 length: 14 amino acids. Unmatched junction bases numbered 9, after V lost 5 bases and J lost 5 bases. The CDR3 bases are TGCGCCAGCAGTTCGACCGGGACAGCTTATGGCTACACCTTC. It yields the protein CASSSTGTAYGYTF.

The CDR3 protein is CATSKDRGLNTEAFF. CDR3 in DNA: TGTGCCACCAGCAAAGACAGGGGCTTGAACACTGAAGCTTTCTTT. V gene TRBV15 combines with J gene TRBJ1-1; TRBD1 matches at 8 bases. Unmatched junction bases numbered 4, after V lost 4 bases and J lost 0 bases. Germline CDR1 LNHNV, CDR2 YYDKDF (reference sequence). The CDR3 contains 15 residues.

The chain uses TRBV11-2 and TRBJ2-1; 7 nucleotides align to TRBD2. This CDR3 is built from 15 residues. V was pared by 5 bases and J by 2 bases, with 6 bases of the junction left unmatched. Germline V lookup: CDR1 SGHAT, CDR2 FQNNGV. The CDR3 DNA reads as TGTGCCAGCAGCGCGCGTAGCGGGCCCTACAATGAGCAGTTCTTC. It codes for CASSARSGPYNEQFF. Drawing the rest from reference TRBV11-2 and TRBJ2-1, the complete variable domain is EAGVAQSPRYKIIEKRQSVAFWCNPISGHATLYWYQQILGQGPKLLIQFQNNGVVDDSQLPKDRFSAERLKGVDSTLKIQPAKLEDSAVYLCASSARSGPYNEQFFGPGTRLTVL.

The chain joins TRBV2 to TRBJ1-5; weak D call: TRBD1 (6 bases). V was trimmed by 7 bases and J by 3 bases, leaving 16 bases between them. CDR1 is SNHLY, CDR2 FYNNEI, per germline. CDR3 length: 15 residues. The CDR3, as DNA: TGTGCCAGCACCGAGGGCCGGGGGGCCAATCAGCCCCAGCATTTT. Residues: CASTEGRGANQPQHF.

The rearrangement links TRBV5-1 to TRBJ2-1; no clear D. V gave up 4 bases and J gave up 1 base, with 15 bases separating them. Germline V gene data show CDR1 as SGHRS and CDR2 as YFSETQ. The CDR3 covers 16 residues. CDR3 coding DNA: TGCGCCAGCAGCCCCCAGCCACTAAATTCCTACAATGAGCAGTTCTTC. Translated, it gives CASSPQPLNSYNEQFF.

This clone came up a few times. This rearrangement joins TRBV5-5 to TRBJ2-3, with a possible D match to TRBD2 (6 bases). The CDR3 totals 16 residues. Germline V gene lookup returns CDR1 SGHKS and CDR2 YYEKEE (reference sequence). Trimming took off 3 bases at V and 1 base at J, with 15 bases between the two ends. The CDR3 here is CASSWEVWVRTDTQYF. The CDR3 DNA sequence: TGTGCCAGCAGCTGGGAGGTATGGGTTCGCACAGATACGCAGTATTTT.

V is TRBV29-1 and J is TRBJ2-4; tentatively, D is TRBD1 (5 bases). The V gene lost 1 base and the J gene lost 1 base, with 5 bases spanning the gap. The germline CDR1 and CDR2 sequences are SQVTM and ANQGSEA. This CDR3 region has 13 residues. DNA of the CDR3: TGCAGCGTTGAAGGGGGCGCCAAAAACATTCAGTACTTC. Protein product: CSVEGGAKNIQYF. The full variable domain, its missing parts supplied by reference TRBV29-1 and TRBJ2-4, is SAVISQKPSRDICQRGTSLTIQCQVDSQVTMMFWYRQQPGQSLTLIATANQGSEATYESGFVIDKFPISRPNLTFSTLTVSNMSPEDSSIYLCSVEGGAKNIQYFGAGTRLSVL.

The V and J genes are TRBV19 and TRBJ2-1, with D possibly matching TRBD2 (6 bases). V was trimmed by 3 bases and J by 8 bases, leaving 11 bases between them. Germline V gene data show CDR1 as LNHDA and CDR2 as SQIVND (reference sequence). The CDR3 spans 13 residues. CDR3 sequence: CASSIGSGDEQFF. CDR3 nucleotides: TGTGCCAGTAGTATCGGATCGGGGGATGAGCAGTTCTTC.

The count of this clone is one. The V and J genes are TRBV14 and TRBJ2-1; 8 nucleotides line up with TRBD1. This CDR3 has 14 residues. J was trimmed by 7 bases and V by 4 bases; bases with no gene match: 6. Germline V lookup: CDR1 SGHDN, CDR2 FVKESK. DNA for the CDR3: TGTGCCAGCAGCCGACAGGGGCTGGGGAATGAGCAGTTCTTC. It yields the protein CASSRQGLGNEQFF.

The chain links TRBV6-6 to TRBJ1-1, with a weak D call TRBD1 (6 bases). The V end lost 7 bases, the J end lost 1 base, and 10 bases lay between the germline ends. CDR1 and CDR2 (germline): MNHNY, SVGAGI (reference sequence). The CDR3 consists of 13 residues. The CDR3 reads CASNQGRNTEAFF. In nucleotides, the CDR3 is TGTGCCAGCAACCAGGGGAGGAACACTGAAGCTTTCTTT.

This chain connects TRBV19 to TRBJ1-2, with 10 bases aligning to TRBD1. The J segment lost 6 bases and the V segment lost 6 bases, leaving 7 bases of the junction unmatched. CDR1 is LNHDA, CDR2 SQIVND, per germline (reference sequence). The length of the CDR3 is 14 residues. The chain's CDR3 is CASSPPGTGDGYTF. CDR3 bases: TGTGCCAGTAGCCCGCCCGGGACAGGGGATGGCTACACCTTC.

The chain joins TRBV5-1 to TRBJ2-7; D possibly corresponds to TRBD1 (5 bases). V gave up 2 bases and J gave up 0 bases, with 18 bases separating them. Germline CDR1 reads SGHRS; CDR2 reads YFSETQ. CDR3 length: 17 amino acids. The CDR3, as DNA: TGCGCCAGCAGCTTAATGACTCTGGCGGACATCTCCTACGAGCAGTACGTC. It codes for CASSLMTLADISYEQYV.

The chain links TRBV14 to TRBJ2-1; possible D gene TRBD2, 7 bases. CDR1 is SGHDN and CDR2 is FVKESK in the germline V gene. V was shortened by 1 base and J by 4 bases, with 20 bases between the two germline ends. The CDR3 totals 18 residues. The CDR3 region is CASSQVALVRGPYNEQFF. For the CDR3, the DNA is TGTGCCAGCAGCCAAGTCGCCCTGGTGCGGGGGCCTTACAATGAGCAGTTCTTC.

The V gene is TRBV19, the J gene TRBJ2-3, with 14 bases that match TRBD2. Trimming removed 9 bases from V and 4 bases from J; junction bases left unmatched: 6. Germline CDR1 LNHDA, CDR2 SQIVND (reference sequence). The CDR3 covers 15 residues. The CDR3 DNA reads as TGTGCCAGCTCCCGACTAGCGGGGGGGCCAGATACGCAGTATTTT. It encodes CASSRLAGGPDTQYF.

The chain has TRBV6-6 and TRBJ2-4; D is perhaps TRBD2 (5 bases). The length of the CDR3 is 16 residues. CDR1 is MNHNY and CDR2 is SVGAGI in the germline V gene (reference sequence). V was pared by 5 bases and J by 0 bases, with 14 bases between. The DNA for the CDR3 is TGTGCCAGCAGTCCGAAACGGGATCTAGCCAAAAACATTCAGTACTTC. This codes for CASSPKRDLAKNIQYF.

This chain connects TRBV5-1 to TRBJ1-1; the match to TRBD1 covers 8 bases. The CDR3 contains 15 residues. CDR1 SGHRS and CDR2 YFSETQ come from the germline V gene. J lost 0 bases, V lost 5 bases, and 6 bases had no gene match. CDR3 residues: CASRAATGVNTEAFF. The DNA of the CDR3 is TGCGCCAGCAGGGCCGCGACAGGGGTGAACACTGAAGCTTTCTTT.

This clone has only one observation. The rearrangement uses TRBV5-1 and TRBJ1-1, with no clear D. The length of the CDR3 is 17 residues. V gave up 3 bases and J gave up 0 bases, with 18 bases separating them. CDR1 SGHRS and CDR2 YFSETQ come from the germline V gene. The CDR3: CASSSGTSYVLNTEAFF. CDR3 in DNA: TGCGCCAGCAGCTCGGGTACTTCCTATGTCCTGAACACTGAAGCTTTCTTT. Combining the CDR3 with reference TRBV5-1 and TRBJ1-1 gives the whole variable domain KAGVTQTPRYLIKTRGQQVTLSCSPISGHRSVSWYQQTPGQGLQFLFEYFSETQRNKGNFPGRFSGRQFSNSRSEMNVSTLELGDSALYLCASSSGTSYVLNTEAFFGQGTRLTVV.

V usage is TRBV10-3 and J usage is TRBJ1-1; tentative D call: TRBD1 (5 bases). The germline CDR1 and CDR2 sequences are ENHRY and SYGVKD. Trimming cost V 5 bases and J 2 bases, with 15 bases left between them. CDR3 length: 15 residues. The CDR3 sequence: CAISLTREDNTEAFF. In nucleotides, the CDR3 is TGTGCCATCAGTTTAACCAGGGAAGATAACACTGAAGCTTTCTTT.

The chain uses TRBV5-1 and TRBJ2-5; the match to TRBD1 covers 8 bases. Germline lookup yields CDR1 SGHRS and CDR2 YFSETQ. The CDR3 loop spans 14 amino acids. Trimming took 1 base from V and 5 from J; bases not matched to a gene: 4. The CDR3 is CASSLTGGGETQYF. The CDR3 bases are TGCGCCAGCAGCTTGACAGGGGGAGGTGAGACCCAGTACTTC.

This chain links TRBV3-1 (or the pseudogene TRBV3-2) with TRBJ2-3; 11 positions agree with TRBD2. Germline V lookup: CDR1 LGHDT, CDR2 YNNKEL (reference sequence). The CDR3 totals 16 residues. Germline trimming cut 4 bases from V and 2 bases from J; bases unmatched to any gene: 5. CDR3 nucleotides: TGTGCCAGCAGCCTAATAGCGGGGGGGGTCACAGATACGCAGTATTTT. This sequence encodes CASSLIAGGVTDTQYF.

V is TRBV6-4 and J is TRBJ1-1, with D maybe TRBD1 (6 bases). The CDR3 sequence is 15 residues long. Germline CDR1 is MRHNA and CDR2 is SNTAGT. The chain's CDR3 is CANWEGVWSNTEAFF. The DNA of the CDR3 is TGTGCTAACTGGGAGGGGGTATGGTCTAACACTGAAGCTTTCTTT.

The rearrangement links TRBV18 to TRBJ1-2, with unresolved D. Per the germline V gene, CDR1 is KGHSH and CDR2 is LQKENI. Trimming removed 0 bases at V and 4 bases at J, with 9 bases between. CDR3 length: 14 residues. In DNA, the CDR3 is TGTGCCAGCTCACCACCTAGCTGGCCCTATGGCTACACCTTC. It specifies CASSPPSWPYGYTF.

This CDR3 is CASSFGGSEAFF. The CDR3, as DNA: TGCGCCAGCAGCTTTGGGGGGTCTGAAGCTTTCTTT. V usage is TRBV5-1 and J usage is TRBJ1-1, with D maybe TRBD1 (5 bases). Trimming left V 2 bases short and J 6 bases short, with 8 bases between. Germline lookup yields CDR1 SGHRS and CDR2 YFSETQ. The length of the CDR3 is 12 residues.

The V and J genes are TRBV24-1 and TRBJ1-1, with 8 bases aligning to TRBD1. V gave up 5 bases and J gave up 2 bases; unmatched junction bases: 12. The CDR3 has 17 residues. The germline V gene encodes CDR1 KGHDR and CDR2 SFDVKD. CDR3 loop: CATSVPGGEKGNTEAFF. The CDR3 region has the DNA TGTGCCACCAGTGTCCCAGGGGGCGAAAAGGGAAACACTGAAGCTTTCTTT.

The CDR3 reads CASSFPRNNYGYTF. CDR3 bases: TGTGCCAGCAGCTTTCCGAGGAATAACTATGGCTACACCTTC. The chain employs TRBV7-2 and TRBJ1-2; no clear D. The CDR3 has 14 residues. V was shortened by 3 bases and J by 1 base, with 9 bases between the two germline ends. Per germline, CDR1 SGHTA and CDR2 FQGNSA.

This chain connects TRBV2 to TRBJ1-2, with D perhaps matching TRBD1 (5 bases). This CDR3 is 14 amino acids long. The germline V gene encodes CDR1 SNHLY and CDR2 FYNNEI. V was shortened by 7 bases and J by 8 bases, with 20 bases between the two germline ends. CDR3 in amino acids: CASTQTGTAGGYTF. As DNA, the CDR3 is TGTGCCAGCACTCAGACCGGGACGGCGGGAGGCTACACCTTC.

J is TRBJ1-2 and V is TRBV12-5; D is unclear. Germline CDR1 reads LGHNT; CDR2 reads FRNRAP. CDR3 length: 14 residues. V gave up 0 bases and J gave up 9 bases, with 14 bases separating them. The CDR3: CASGLVQEGWSYTF. CDR3 nucleotide sequence: TGTGCTAGTGGTTTGGTACAAGAGGGCTGGAGCTACACCTTC.

This clone has just one count. The CDR3 protein is CASSISQGSPLHF. The CDR3 DNA reads TGTGCCAGCAGCATCTCACAGGGTTCACCCCTCCACTTT. V gene TRBV9 combines with J gene TRBJ1-6, with D perhaps TRBD1 (6 bases). Germline assignment: CDR1 SGDLS and CDR2 YYNGEE. This CDR3 has 13 residues. V was cut by 4 bases and J by 9 bases, with 11 bases left in between.

This sequence joins TRBV27 and TRBJ2-1; TRBD2 aligns across 9 bases. The CDR3 totals 16 residues. Germline trimming cut 8 bases from V and 9 bases from J; bases unmatched to any gene: 17. Per the germline V gene, CDR1 is MNHEY and CDR2 is SMNVEV (reference sequence). The CDR3 DNA reads as TGTGCCAGCCTCAACCCGCGGCGGGGGGGCCTTGGTGAGCAGTTCTTC. The encoded protein is CASLNPRRGGLGEQFF.